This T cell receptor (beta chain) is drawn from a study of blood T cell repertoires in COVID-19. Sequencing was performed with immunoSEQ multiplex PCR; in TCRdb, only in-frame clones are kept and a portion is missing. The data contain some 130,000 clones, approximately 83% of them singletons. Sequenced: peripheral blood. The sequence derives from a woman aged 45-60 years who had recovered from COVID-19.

The CDR3 reads CASSQVRLAVYNEQFF. CDR3 nucleotides: TGCGCCAGCAGCCAAGTGCGGTTAGCCGTCTACAATGAGCAGTTCTTC. The J gene is TRBJ2-1, the V gene TRBV4-1; D remains ambiguous. Trimming left V 1 base short and J 3 bases short, with 13 bases between. From germline, CDR1 is MGHRA and CDR2 YSYEKL. The CDR3 is 16 amino acids.